The clone carrying this T cell receptor (beta chain) was detected ten times or more. Its antigen is currently unknown. The time point is: longitudinal time-point 3. As healthy controls, volunteers from a blood bank in Maryland, USA, were used. The starting material, 2 million PBMCs stored at -80 C, gave rise to the unsorted libraries. The CDR3 runs 15 residues. V was clipped by 5 bases and J by 9 bases; unmatched bases: 13. The germline V gene encodes CDR1 MNHNY and CDR2 SVGAGI (reference sequence). The sample is drawn from a study of neurological immune-mediated disorders. Study conclusions and caveats: Levels of TCR clonal expansion peaked in HTLV-1-associated myelopathy and reached their lowest in multiple sclerosis, under those of healthy controls.

As for the cDNA, it was generated by 5'RACE with 10-nucleotide random UMIs. TCRdb itself ran the 5' RACE reads through MiXCR, one entry per CDR3 protein. Among around 53,000 distinct CDR3 sequences listed, roughly 8% were seen once. This TCR derives from a woman between 40 and 55 years old in good health. Specimen: PBMCs. The chain couples TRBV6-6 to TRBJ1-1; 9 bases agree with TRBD1. The CDR3 region is CASSNTGTGTLKAFF. The CDR3 coding sequence is TGTGCCAGCAGTAACACCGGGACAGGGACCCTAAAAGCTTTCTTT.